These 27 T cell receptor beta chains were sequenced from one sample in a study of shared clonotypes between healthy human individuals. TCRdb's table, derived via immunoSEQ multiplex PCR, lists solely in-frame clones and lacks some. The repertoire holds hundreds of thousands of clones, with 80% to 95% as singletons. As defined, naive CD8 cells were CD45RO-negative and positively selected for CCR7, with terminally differentiated effector memory CD45RA+ cells excluded. Sequenced sample: naive CD8+ T cells sorted from blood. The receptors here all came from a young man in good health.

The CDR3, as DNA: TGTGCCAGCAGCTTGTCCGGGTCCTGGAAGGAGACCCAGTACTTC. It encodes CASSLSGSWKETQYF. The chain has TRBV11-2 and TRBJ2-5, with D uncertain. V gave up 3 bases and J gave up 5 bases, with 16 bases separating them. The CDR3 has 15 amino acids. Germline V CDR1 and CDR2: SGHAT, FQNNGV.

The J gene is TRBJ2-5, the V gene TRBV11-2; no clear D. The CDR3 extends over 14 amino acids. The germline V gene encodes CDR1 SGHAT and CDR2 FQNNGV. With 3 bases removed from V and 2 bases from J, the gap between germline ends came to 10 bases. The CDR3 region has the DNA TGTGCCAGCAGCTTCACCAGATTTCAAGAGACCCAGTACTTC. Its protein is CASSFTRFQETQYF.

The chain combines TRBV14 with TRBJ2-3; D perhaps matches TRBD2 (6 bases). CDR1 and CDR2 (germline): SGHDN, FVKESK. V dropped 5 bases and J dropped 3 bases, with 12 bases sitting between them. CDR3 length equals 14 residues. The CDR3 spells CASSAGIGTDTQYF. The CDR3 DNA sequence: TGTGCCAGCAGCGCGGGGATCGGGACAGATACGCAGTATTTT.

This clone was seen a single time. The rearrangement links TRBV5-1 to TRBJ2-5; no reliable D call. There are 16 residues in the CDR3. Deletions cut 2 bases from V and 4 bases from J, with 18 bases between. Germline V gene data show CDR1 as SGHRS and CDR2 as YFSETQ. CDR3 loop: CASSFGETWWSETQYF. The CDR3 DNA is TGCGCCAGCAGCTTTGGGGAAACATGGTGGTCAGAGACCCAGTACTTC.

The V call is TRBV27, the J call TRBJ2-7, with TRBD2 as a possible D gene (6 bases). Germline assignment: CDR1 MNHEY and CDR2 SMNVEV (reference sequence). V was clipped by 5 bases and J by 0 bases, with 11 bases between them. The length of the CDR3 is 14 residues. The chain's CDR3 is CASSLDYISYEQYF. Here the CDR3 DNA reads TGTGCCAGCAGTCTGGACTATATCTCCTACGAGCAGTACTTC.

This clone was counted once. The genes are TRBV27 and TRBJ2-7; 9 bases line up with TRBD1. The CDR3 has 15 amino acids. In germline, CDR1 is MNHEY, CDR2 SMNVEV (reference sequence). J lost 3 bases, V lost 0 bases, and 3 bases had no gene match. CDR3 nucleotides: TGTGCCAGCAGTTTATCCGGGACAGGGAACTACGAGCAGTACTTC. Residues: CASSLSGTGNYEQYF.

This chain links TRBV5-8 with TRBJ1-2; D gene unclear. Germline V gene sequence: CDR1 SGHTS, CDR2 YDEGEE. CDR3 length: 17 residues. The V and J ends lost 0 bases and 0 bases respectively, with 15 bases between them. The CDR3 nucleotides read TGTGCCAGCAGCTTGGCCCTTCGGCAGAGCACTAACTATGGCTACACCTTC. It codes for CASSLALRQSTNYGYTF.

This chain joins TRBV7-9 and TRBJ2-7, with a weak D call TRBD1 (6 bases). Germline CDR1 SEHNR, CDR2 FQNEAQ (reference sequence). The CDR3 consists of 15 residues. Trimming shortened V by 5 bases and J by 0 bases, and 14 bases separated the two germline ends. Here the CDR3 DNA reads TGTGCCAGCAGCGCCATTCCACAGGGCTCCTACGAGCAGTACTTC. This encodes CASSAIPQGSYEQYF.

J is TRBJ2-5 and V is TRBV10-3; D perhaps matches TRBD1 (6 bases). The CDR3 contains 15 residues. Germline loops: CDR1 ENHRY, CDR2 SYGVKD. Deletions cut 6 bases from V and 1 base from J, with 15 bases between. The CDR3 loop reads CAIRTSDSGQETQYF. The CDR3 DNA reads as TGTGCCATCAGAACCTCGGACAGCGGCCAAGAGACCCAGTACTTC.

The genes are TRBV5-1 and TRBJ1-2, with 7 bases lining up with TRBD1. The CDR3 runs 15 residues. Germline trimming cut 0 bases from V and 5 bases from J; bases unmatched to any gene: 7. Germline CDR1 SGHRS, CDR2 YFSETQ. The CDR3, as DNA: TGCGCCAGCAGCTTGGCGGGGGACAGTAGGTATGGCTACACCTTC. Protein: CASSLAGDSRYGYTF.

The chain joins TRBV4-2 to TRBJ1-1; TRBD1 agrees at 7 bases. J was trimmed by 1 base and V by 0 bases; bases with no gene match: 5. The germline V gene has CDR1 LGHNA and CDR2 YNFKEQ. This CDR3 comprises 16 residues. The CDR3 DNA follows: TGTGCCAGCAGCCAAGACTTCAGGGACAGGAACACTGAAGCTTTCTTT. It codes for CASSQDFRDRNTEAFF.

V is TRBV4-1 and J is TRBJ1-1, with D hard to call. The germline CDR1 and CDR2 sequences are MGHRA and YSYEKL. With 2 bases removed from V and 11 bases from J, the gap between germline ends came to 15 bases. The CDR3 has 13 residues. The CDR3 DNA reads TGCGCCAGCAGCCAACAACCCCGGGTCGGGGCTTTCTTT. Translating it yields CASSQQPRVGAFF.

The chain uses TRBV4-3 and TRBJ2-3; possibly TRBD1 for D (5 bases). The germline CDR1 and CDR2 sequences are LGHNA and YSLEER. V lost 6 bases, J lost 1 base, and 14 bases lay in between. The CDR3 sequence is 15 residues long. CDR3 loop: CASSMPGSGTDTQYF. The CDR3 DNA reads TGCGCCAGCAGTATGCCAGGGTCTGGCACAGATACGCAGTATTTT.

The rearrangement joins TRBV5-1 to TRBJ2-1; D not resolved. Trimming took off 1 base at V and 1 base at J, with 18 bases between the two ends. The CDR3 has 18 residues. Germline CDR1 SGHRS, CDR2 YFSETQ. CDR3 bases: TGCGCCAGCAGCTTGCGCTCATCCCTCGGTTCTTCCTACAATGAGCAGTTCTTC. As protein: CASSLRSSLGSSYNEQFF.

The chain employs TRBV7-9 and TRBJ2-7; 7 bases are a match to TRBD1. The V and J ends lost 5 bases and 1 base, in that order; junction bases with no gene match: 8. The length of the CDR3 is 15 residues. Germline V gene sequence: CDR1 SEHNR, CDR2 FQNEAQ (reference sequence). CDR3 nucleotides: TGTGCCAGCAGCGTTCCGGGACAGCCATCCTACGAGCAGTACTTC. Protein sequence: CASSVPGQPSYEQYF.

This chain links TRBV11-2 with TRBJ2-7, with TRBD1 as a possible D gene (5 bases). With 3 bases removed from V and 4 bases from J, the gap between germline ends came to 10 bases. The CDR3 extends over 13 amino acids. Germline V CDR1 and CDR2: SGHAT, FQNNGV. The CDR3 here is CASSLDTRYEQYF. CDR3 nucleotide sequence: TGTGCCAGCAGCTTGGACACACGGTACGAGCAGTACTTC.

The chain joins TRBV27 to TRBJ2-3; D may correspond to TRBD1 or TRBD2 (5 bases each). Trimming pared 8 bases from V and 0 bases from J, leaving 6 bases between. CDR1 is MNHEY and CDR2 is SMNVEV in the germline V gene (reference sequence). The CDR3 contains 12 residues. The CDR3 protein is CASGDSTDTQYF. The DNA for the CDR3 is TGTGCCAGCGGGGACAGCACAGATACGCAGTATTTT.

The gene calls are TRBV27 and TRBJ2-7; 7 bases match TRBD2. The germline gives CDR1 MNHEY, CDR2 SMNVEV (reference sequence). V was clipped by 2 bases and J by 7 bases; unmatched bases: 11. The CDR3 has 15 residues. CDR3 residues: CASSLKRGSTREQYF. Here the CDR3 DNA reads TGTGCCAGCAGTTTAAAGCGGGGAAGCACGAGGGAGCAGTACTTC.

This clone was detected only once. The chain has TRBV2 and TRBJ1-1, with D uncertain. This CDR3 is 13 amino acids long. Per the germline V gene, CDR1 is SNHLY and CDR2 is FYNNEI. Trimming shortened V by 7 bases and J by 5 bases, and 14 bases separated the two germline ends. The CDR3 bases are TGTGCCAGCAATATGAAGCAGGAGACTGAAGCTTTCTTT. Protein product: CASNMKQETEAFF.

V usage is TRBV27 and J usage is TRBJ2-1, with D perhaps TRBD1 or TRBD2 (5 bases each). V was shortened by 5 bases and J by 8 bases, with 7 bases between the two germline ends. Germline CDR1 is MNHEY and CDR2 is SMNVEV (reference sequence). The CDR3 has 11 residues. CDR3 in amino acids: CASSRGDEQFF. CDR3 sequence (DNA): TGTGCCAGCAGTCGAGGGGATGAGCAGTTCTTC.

V is TRBV30 and J is TRBJ2-7; TRBD1 agrees at 9 bases. V was clipped by 4 bases and J by 1 base; unmatched bases: 5. The length of the CDR3 is 14 residues. Germline assignment: CDR1 GTSNPN and CDR2 SVGIG (reference sequence). CDR3 in amino acids: CAWTGGQGSYEQYF. The CDR3 DNA is TGTGCCTGGACCGGGGGACAGGGATCCTACGAGCAGTACTTC.

The chain uses TRBV6-6 and TRBJ2-1; TRBD2 is a possible D gene (5 bases). V was trimmed by 4 bases and J by 2 bases, leaving 12 bases between them. The length of the CDR3 is 15 residues. CDR1 and CDR2 (germline): MNHNY, SVGAGI (reference sequence). The CDR3 DNA follows: TGTGCCAGCAGTTCCCTAGGAGGCCCCTACAATGAGCAGTTCTTC. Its protein is CASSSLGGPYNEQFF.

The chain combines TRBV6-6 with TRBJ2-1; D is undetermined. Germline CDR1 MNHNY, CDR2 SVGAGI (reference sequence). The CDR3 is 11 residues long. The V end was cut by 2 bases, the J end by 9 bases, with 5 bases between. CDR3 region: CASSYAGEQFF. CDR3 in DNA: TGTGCCAGCAGTTACGCCGGTGAGCAGTTCTTC.

The chain is built from TRBV7-3 and TRBJ2-3, with 11 bases matching TRBD2. CDR1 and CDR2 from the germline V gene are SGHTA and FQGTGA. J gave up 4 bases and V 5 bases, and 11 bases lay outside the gene matches. The CDR3 covers 17 residues. The CDR3 nucleotides read TGTGCCAGCAGCCTCAAAGGGCTAGCGGGAGGCCCAGATACGCAGTATTTT. Its protein product is CASSLKGLAGGPDTQYF.

V usage is TRBV30 and J usage is TRBJ1-1, with no clear D. Trimming cost V 8 bases and J 6 bases, with 25 bases left between them. From germline, CDR1 is GTSNPN and CDR2 SVGIG (reference sequence). This CDR3 is built from 15 residues. CDR3 region: CALKIGRFQVSEAFF. CDR3 bases: TGTGCCCTGAAAATTGGTAGGTTTCAGGTCTCTGAAGCTTTCTTT.

In its sample, this clone was seen a few times. The CDR3 region is CASSDRYSDPETQYF. The CDR3 DNA sequence: TGTGCCAGCAGTGATCGGTATTCGGATCCAGAGACCCAGTACTTC. The rearrangement uses TRBV28 and TRBJ2-5; D not resolved. The CDR3 length is 15 residues. Trimming left V 5 bases short and J 4 bases short, with 17 bases between. In germline, CDR1 is MDHEN, CDR2 SYDVKM.

The CDR3 sequence: CASSPDSRVAGDTGELFF. Written as DNA, the CDR3 is TGTGCCAGCAGCCCGGATAGTCGGGTAGCGGGAGACACCGGGGAGCTGTTTTTT. The chain couples TRBV7-9 to TRBJ2-2; 9 bases are a match to TRBD2. The trim removed 5 bases at V and 3 bases at J, leaving 13 bases unmatched. The CDR3 length is 18 residues. Germline V lookup: CDR1 SEHNR, CDR2 FQNEAQ (reference sequence).